A single sample is the source of the 10 T cell receptor beta chains below, sequenced in a study of T cells expressing NK-cell markers (TCRdb year 2020). Libraries were constructed by 5' RACE. Sequencing used an Illumina HiSeq 2000. TCRdb reprocessed the public reads and reports one entry per CDR3 protein sequence, without DNA. The sample table records 500,000 to 700,000 distinct CDR3 sequences. The ten biggest clones cover around 3.3% of the sample. Sequencing was carried out using blood T cells: a sorted CD56 or NKG2C T cell subset, CD4+ or CD8+ T cells, or bulk PBMC T cells (not recorded which). These receptors all come from a man aged 18 to 35 in good health. Donor details come from another sample of the same person, matched by shared clones.

The CDR3 sequence is CASSQGLAEGYEQYF. This chain uses TRBV4-2 with TRBJ2-7; absent DNA, TCRdb's TRBD2 call cannot be checked. This CDR3 region has 15 residues. Germline assignment: CDR1 LGHNA and CDR2 YNFKEQ.

This rearrangement joins TRBV29-1 to TRBJ2-3; TCRdb's D gene call, TRBD2, goes unchecked for lack of DNA. The germline gives CDR1 SQVTM, CDR2 ANQGSEA. CDR3 length: 14 amino acids. This CDR3 reads CSLNLSGGRSTQYF.

V is TRBV5-1 and J is TRBJ2-1. CDR1 SGHRS and CDR2 YFSETQ come from the germline V gene. This CDR3 has 14 amino acids. This CDR3 reads CASSQTISYNEQFF. The whole variable domain, filled in from reference TRBV5-1 and TRBJ2-1, reads KAGVTQTPRYLIKTRGQQVTLSCSPISGHRSVSWYQQTPGQGLQFLFEYFSETQRNKGNFPGRFSGRQFSNSRSEMNVSTLELGDSALYLCASSQTISYNEQFFGPGTRLTVL.

This chain links TRBV4-3 with TRBJ2-2. CDR1 LGHNA and CDR2 YSLEER come from the germline V gene. There are 17 residues in the CDR3. Here the CDR3 reads CASSQDLGDLNFGELFF.

The rearrangement joins TRBV29-1 to TRBJ1-4. Germline CDR1 is SQVTM and CDR2 is ANQGSEA. This CDR3 contains 14 residues. The CDR3 sequence: CSVEDLSENEKLFF.

This chain links TRBV20-1 with TRBJ1-1; absent DNA, TCRdb's TRBD1 call cannot be checked. Germline V lookup: CDR1 DFQATT, CDR2 SNEGSKA (reference sequence). The CDR3 has 15 residues. The CDR3 loop is CSATPQGARGTEAFF.

The chain joins TRBV6-5 to TRBJ2-2; the D call from TCRdb, TRBD2, cannot be confirmed without DNA. Per germline, CDR1 MNHEY and CDR2 SVGAGI. This CDR3 has 14 amino acids. CDR3 loop: CASSPNTSPGELFF.

The J gene is TRBJ2-2, the V gene TRBV10-3; without DNA, the TCRdb call of TRBD2 cannot be checked. Germline CDR1 and CDR2: ENHRY and SYGVKD. The CDR3 length is 16 residues. The CDR3 here is CAARRTGSGGTGELFF.

The V gene is TRBV12-3 or TRBV12-4, the J gene TRBJ1-1; TCRdb outputs TRBD1, but without DNA this stays unchecked. The CDR3 is 17 amino acids. The CDR3 here is CASSLGTGGSMNTEAFF.

The CDR3 reads CASSLFWAGASNNEQFF. The gene calls are TRBV27 and TRBJ2-1; TCRdb lists TRBD2, though no DNA is available to test this call. This CDR3 region has 17 residues. Germline assignment: CDR1 MNHEY and CDR2 SMNVEV (reference sequence).